The 10 T cell receptor beta chains in this list originate from one sample, sequenced in a study of OX40 agonist ivuxolimab in advanced cancers. The assay was immunoSEQ multiplex PCR, and TCRdb's table has in-frame clones only and misses some. The table includes about 35,000 clones, around 84% detected once. Material: CD4+ or CD8+ T cells sorted from blood, obtained in a trial of the OX40 agonist ivuxolimab. The receptors originated from an adult with an advanced solid tumor such as melanoma, head and neck, liver or kidney cancer.

This clone was observed once. The chain couples TRBV18 to TRBJ2-1; D remains ambiguous. Germline V gives CDR1 KGHSH, CDR2 LQKENI. CDR3 length: 13 amino acids. V was pared by 3 bases and J by 5 bases, with 8 bases between. Here the CDR3 DNA reads TGTGCCAGCTCACCCGAGGTTGACAATGAGCAGTTCTTC. It yields the protein CASSPEVDNEQFF.

The CDR3 is CASSQEGVSGYTQYF. CDR3 sequence (DNA): TGCGCCAGCAGCCAAGAGGGGGTCAGTGGATATACGCAGTATTTT. The V and J genes are TRBV4-1 and TRBJ2-3; D assignment may be TRBD1 or TRBD2 (5 bases each). The CDR3 consists of 15 residues. The V end was cut by 0 bases, the J end by 7 bases, with 14 bases between. Germline CDR1 reads MGHRA; CDR2 reads YSYEKL.

The genes are TRBV4-2 and TRBJ1-2; 10 nucleotides line up with TRBD1. The germline gives CDR1 LGHNA, CDR2 YNFKEQ. This CDR3 has 16 amino acids. The junction had 7 bases not matched to a gene; V was cut back by 3 bases and J by 3 bases. This CDR3 reads CASSHETGGIDYGYTF. CDR3 bases: TGTGCCAGCAGCCACGAGACAGGGGGCATCGACTATGGCTACACCTTC.

The V call is TRBV7-8, the J call TRBJ2-7; 9 bases are shared with TRBD1. This CDR3 is 14 amino acids long. Unmatched junction bases numbered 5, after V lost 4 bases and J lost 4 bases. Germline V lookup: CDR1 SGHVS, CDR2 FQNEAQ. Written as DNA, the CDR3 is TGTGCCAGCAGCTCGAGGACAGGGGCTTACGAGCAGTACTTC. It yields the protein CASSSRTGAYEQYF.

V and J are TRBV6-1 and TRBJ2-5, with 11 bases aligning to TRBD1. The CDR3 consists of 15 residues. Losses at the gene ends were 6 bases for V and 4 bases for J; bases not matched to a gene: 7. Germline CDR1 is MNHNS and CDR2 is SASEGT. CDR3 in amino acids: CASRGQGVGRETQYF. In DNA, the CDR3 is TGTGCCAGCAGGGGACAGGGGGTAGGGAGAGAGACCCAGTACTTC.

The chain has TRBV2 and TRBJ2-7, with 7 bases identical to TRBD1. V lost 1 base, J lost 0 bases, and 9 bases stayed unmatched. This CDR3 has 17 residues. Germline V CDR1 and CDR2: SNHLY, FYNNEI. CDR3 coding DNA: TGTGCCAGCAGTGAAGGGGTAGGGGACAGAAGCTCCTACGAGCAGTACTTC. Protein product: CASSEGVGDRSSYEQYF.

V usage is TRBV7-9 and J usage is TRBJ1-2; no definite D call. The CDR3 length is 14 residues. The V and J ends lost 3 bases and 6 bases respectively, with 14 bases between them. Germline assignment: CDR1 SEHNR and CDR2 FQNEAQ (reference sequence). As DNA, the CDR3 is TGTGCCAGCAGCTTCGAACAGTATAAGGATGGCTACACCTTC. This gives the protein CASSFEQYKDGYTF.

This sequence joins TRBV5-1 and TRBJ2-7, with TRBD1 as a possible D gene (6 bases). The CDR3 extends over 14 amino acids. V was trimmed by 0 bases and J by 6 bases, leaving 13 bases between them. Germline CDR1 and CDR2: SGHRS and YFSETQ. Written as DNA, the CDR3 is TGCGCCAGCAGCTTGGCGACAGGTAACGGCGAGCAGTACTTC. Protein sequence: CASSLATGNGEQYF.

In its sample, this clone was seen a few times. V gene TRBV4-1 combines with J gene TRBJ2-5; 9 bases map to TRBD2. Trimming cost V 1 base and J 1 base; bases outside gene matches: 7. CDR1 and CDR2 from the germline V gene are MGHRA and YSYEKL. This CDR3 spans 17 amino acids. The DNA of the CDR3 is TGCGCCAGCAGCCAAGTGGGTCTAGCGGGATTCCAAGAGACCCAGTACTTC. Its protein is CASSQVGLAGFQETQYF.

This chain uses TRBV19 with TRBJ2-3; either TRBD1 or TRBD2 may supply D (5 bases each). Germline lookup yields CDR1 LNHDA and CDR2 SQIVND (reference sequence). The CDR3 covers 17 residues. The V end was cut by 6 bases, the J end by 1 base, with 20 bases between. DNA for the CDR3: TGTGCCAGTAGGGTGTCCGGGACCTCAATGCGCACAGATACGCAGTATTTT. This translates into CASRVSGTSMRTDTQYF.